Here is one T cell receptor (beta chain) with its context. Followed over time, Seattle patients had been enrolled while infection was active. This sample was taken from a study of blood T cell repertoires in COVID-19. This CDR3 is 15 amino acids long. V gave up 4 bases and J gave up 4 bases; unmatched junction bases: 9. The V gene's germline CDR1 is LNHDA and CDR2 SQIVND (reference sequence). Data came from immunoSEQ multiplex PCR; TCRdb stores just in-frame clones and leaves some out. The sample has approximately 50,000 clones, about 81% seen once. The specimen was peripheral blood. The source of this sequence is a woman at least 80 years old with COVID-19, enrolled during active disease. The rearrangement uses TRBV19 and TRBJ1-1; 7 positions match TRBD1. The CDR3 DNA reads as TGTGCCAGTAGTAATCCTGCAGGGGGACTCACTGAAGCTTTCTTT. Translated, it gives CASSNPAGGLTEAFF.